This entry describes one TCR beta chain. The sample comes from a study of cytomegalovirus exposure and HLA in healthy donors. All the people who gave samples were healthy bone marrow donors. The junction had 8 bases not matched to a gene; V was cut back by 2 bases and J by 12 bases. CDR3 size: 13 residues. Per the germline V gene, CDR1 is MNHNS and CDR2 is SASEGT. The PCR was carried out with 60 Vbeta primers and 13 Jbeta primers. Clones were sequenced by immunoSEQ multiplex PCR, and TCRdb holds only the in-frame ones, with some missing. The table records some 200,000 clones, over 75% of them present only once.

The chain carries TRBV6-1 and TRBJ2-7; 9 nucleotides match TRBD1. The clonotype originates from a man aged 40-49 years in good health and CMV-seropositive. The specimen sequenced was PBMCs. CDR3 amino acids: CASSENRGQGGYF. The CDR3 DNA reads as TGTGCCAGCAGTGAAAACCGGGGACAGGGTGGGTACTTC.